The 13 T cell receptor beta chains below come from one sample, sequenced in a study of blood T cell repertoires in COVID-19. TCRdb's table, derived via immunoSEQ multiplex PCR, lists solely in-frame clones and lacks some. The sample lists 250,000 to 300,000 clones, around 85% seen once, with roughly 9.6% in the top ten. The sample comprised peripheral blood. All receptors derive from a woman in her 70s with acute or convalescent COVID-19.

In regard to this clone: One end of the junction varies from germline; a read error may be responsible. V usage is TRBV12-3 or TRBV12-4 and J usage is TRBJ2-7; tentative D call: TRBD2 (7 bases). This CDR3 is 12 amino acids long. The CDR3 spells CASSRGAAALLF. For the CDR3, the DNA is TGTGCCAGCAGTCGGGGGGCGGCTGCGCTGCTCTTC.

The chain recombines TRBV6-5 with TRBJ1-4, with D possibly TRBD1 on 6 matching bases. Germline CDR1 reads MNHEY; CDR2 reads SVGAGI. Trimming took 0 bases from V and 7 from J, leaving 12 bases between them. The CDR3 has 15 amino acids. This CDR3 reads CASSYSQGSGEKLFF. The CDR3, as DNA: TGTGCCAGCAGTTACTCACAGGGATCAGGTGAAAAACTGTTTTTT.

V usage is TRBV19 and J usage is TRBJ2-1; 13 nucleotides line up with TRBD2. Trimming removed 3 bases from V and 4 bases from J; junction bases left unmatched: 6. CDR3 length equals 17 residues. Per the germline V gene, CDR1 is LNHDA and CDR2 is SQIVND (reference sequence). The CDR3, as DNA: TGTGCCAGTAGTATCCCGGGACTAGCGGGGCTATACAATGAGCAGTTCTTC. Translation gives CASSIPGLAGLYNEQFF.

This chain connects TRBV30 to TRBJ1-1, with D unresolved. V was pared by 7 bases and J by 0 bases, with 21 bases between. Germline CDR1 is GTSNPN and CDR2 is SVGIG (reference sequence). The CDR3 runs 16 residues. In DNA form, the CDR3 reads TGTGCCTACGAAAACAGACCGGGAACAATGAACACTGAAGCTTTCTTT. This encodes CAYENRPGTMNTEAFF.

This clone appeared once. The chain combines TRBV5-6 with TRBJ1-4; D uncertain. The V gene lost 4 bases and the J gene lost 5 bases, with 15 bases spanning the gap. CDR3 length: 15 residues. From germline, CDR1 is SGHDT and CDR2 YYEEEE. The DNA for the CDR3 is TGTGCCAGCAGCCTTATGTCGGCGGGGAATGAAAAACTGTTTTTT. Its translation: CASSLMSAGNEKLFF. The whole variable domain, filled in from reference TRBV5-6 and TRBJ1-4, reads DAGVTQSPTHLIKTRGQQVTLRCSPKSGHDTVSWYQQALGQGPQFIFQYYEEEERQRGNFPDRFSGHQFPNYSSELNVNALLLGDSALYLCASSLMSAGNEKLFFGSGTQLSVL.

V and J are TRBV18 and TRBJ2-3, with TRBD1 matching over 7 bases. The CDR3 has 13 amino acids. The V gene's germline CDR1 is KGHSH and CDR2 LQKENI. The V segment lost 3 bases and the J segment 10 bases; nucleotides outside the gene matches: 7. The CDR3 DNA sequence: TGTGCCAGCTCACCGCAGGGGGTATATCCGCAGTATTTT. Its translation: CASSPQGVYPQYF. Looking up the rest from reference TRBV18 and TRBJ2-3 gives the full variable domain: NAGVMQNPRHLVRRRGQEARLRCSPMKGHSHVYWYRQLPEEGLKFMVYLQKENIIDESGMPKERFSAEFPKEGPSILRIQQVVRGDSAAYFCASSPQGVYPQYFGPGTRLTVL.

The V and J genes are TRBV28 and TRBJ1-1; perhaps TRBD1 as D (5 bases). V was shortened by 8 bases and J by 5 bases, with 9 bases between the two germline ends. The germline V gene has CDR1 MDHEN and CDR2 SYDVKM. This CDR3 is built from 11 residues. The CDR3 DNA reads as TGTGCCAGCGGGGGGAGGACTGAAGCTTTCTTT. This translates into CASGGRTEAFF.

As DNA, the CDR3 is TGTGCCAGCAGCCAAGATTGGACTAGCGGGGGTGGAGAGACCCAGTACTTC. Residues: CASSQDWTSGGGETQYF. The chain combines TRBV4-2 with TRBJ2-5, with TRBD2 matching over 13 bases. The J segment lost 4 bases and the V segment lost 0 bases, leaving 5 bases of the junction unmatched. CDR3 length: 17 amino acids. The germline CDR1 and CDR2 sequences are LGHNA and YNFKEQ.

This clone was seen only a few times. The V and J genes are TRBV19 and TRBJ1-2; 10 positions match TRBD1. The CDR3 extends over 14 amino acids. V lost 5 bases, J lost 7 bases, and 7 bases stayed unmatched. Germline-derived CDR1 and CDR2 are LNHDA and SQIVND (reference sequence). CDR3 sequence (DNA): TGTGCCAGTAGTCCTCCGACAGGGGGCTTTGGCTACACCTTC. It translates to CASSPPTGGFGYTF.

V gene TRBV6-5 combines with J gene TRBJ1-6, with D perhaps TRBD1 (5 bases). Trimming removed 8 bases at V and 14 bases at J, with 13 bases between. CDR3 length: 11 residues. CDR1 and CDR2 from the germline V gene are MNHEY and SVGAGI. CDR3 amino acids: CASGGLGALHF. DNA of the CDR3: TGTGCCAGCGGGGGGTTAGGCGCCCTCCACTTT.

V gene TRBV5-6 combines with J gene TRBJ1-5; possibly TRBD1 for D (5 bases). The length of the CDR3 is 14 residues. Trimming pared 0 bases from V and 3 bases from J, leaving 7 bases between. Germline assignment: CDR1 SGHDT and CDR2 YYEEEE. In nucleotides, the CDR3 is TGTGCCAGCAGCTTGGGACAGAACAATCAGCCCCAGCATTTT. Translating it yields CASSLGQNNQPQHF.

The chain employs TRBV6-5 and TRBJ2-2; 9 nucleotides agree with TRBD1. The V gene's germline CDR1 is MNHEY and CDR2 SVGAGI. The CDR3 is made up of 15 amino acids. V lost 6 bases to trimming and J lost 3 bases; unmatched junction nucleotides: 5. In DNA form, the CDR3 reads TGTGCCAGCAGCCCACAGGGGGCCCACACCGGGGAGCTGTTTTTT. This translates into CASSPQGAHTGELFF.

V is TRBV29-1 and J is TRBJ1-1, with D perhaps TRBD1 (6 bases). The CDR3 is 14 amino acids. V was trimmed by 7 bases and J by 0 bases, leaving 15 bases between them. Germline values: CDR1 SQVTM, CDR2 ANQGSEA. CDR3 loop: CSASDRPLNTEAFF. CDR3 DNA sequence: TGCAGCGCTTCTGACAGGCCCCTGAACACTGAAGCTTTCTTT.